Listed below are T cell receptor beta chains from one sample, sequenced in a study of T cells in Graves' hyperthyroidism and ophthalmopathy. TCRdb reprocessed the multiplex PCR reads via MiXCR and lists one record per CDR3 protein. The table includes a few hundred thousand distinct CDR3 sequences, just over 45% detected once. Sample: peripheral blood or thyroid tissue (not recorded which). These receptors were collected from a woman younger than 30 with Graves' hyperthyroidism. The CDR3 runs from the conserved cysteine through the conserved F or W. The D gene is left open where the match is weak. Where a row states a size, it is once, few, many or the class of an expanded clone; other rows omit it.

v_gene	j_gene	d_gene	abundance	CDR3nt	CDR3aa
TRBV2	TRBJ1-4	TRBD1	many	TGTGCCAGCAGGGGACAGGCCGAAAAACTGTTTTTT	CASRGQAEKLFF
TRBV7-8	TRBJ2-5	.	once	TGTGCCAGCAGCGTAGGGCGGGTACGGGAGACCCAGTACTTC	CASSVGRVRETQYF
TRBV29-1	TRBJ2-7	TRBD1	many	TGCAGCGTTAGCGACAGGGGAGCCTTCTACGAGCAGTACTTC	CSVSDRGAFYEQYF
TRBV7-6	TRBJ2-5	TRBD1	many	TGTGCCAGCAGCTCCCGACAGGGCGAGGAGACCCAGTACTTC	CASSSRQGEETQYF
TRBV20-1	TRBJ2-7	.	many	TGCAGTGCTAGAGATGGCCGCCAAACCTACGAGCAGTACTTC	CSARDGRQTYEQYF
TRBV3-1	TRBJ1-4	.	many	TGTGCCAGCAGCCAAAGTTTTACAACTAATGAAAAACTGTTTTTT	CASSQSFTTNEKLFF
TRBV19	TRBJ1-5	.	many	TGTGCCAGTAGTATAGATGGGACCGGCAATCAGCCCCAGCATTTT	CASSIDGTGNQPQHF
TRBV7-3	TRBJ2-7	TRBD2	.	TGTGCCAGCAGCCCGGGGGGGGAGGGCAATGAGCAGTACTTC	CASSPGGEGNEQYF
TRBV5-5	TRBJ2-7	.	.	TGTGCCAGCAGCTTTTTGGGGGCTAGCACCTACGAGCAGTACTTC	CASSFLGASTYEQYF
TRBV11-3	TRBJ2-5	TRBD2	many	TGTGCCAGCAGCGAACAAGGACTAGCGTGGGGGGAGACCCAGTACTTC	CASSEQGLAWGETQYF
TRBV7-2	TRBJ1-5	.	.	TGTGCCAGCAGCACCTGGACTAGCAATCAGCCCCAGCATTTT	CASSTWTSNQPQHF
TRBV24-1	TRBJ2-1	TRBD2	.	TGTGCCACCAGTGACCCCTCCCCTAGCGGATACAATGAGCAGTTCTTC	CATSDPSPSGYNEQFF
TRBV5-1	TRBJ1-2	TRBD1	once	TGCGCCAGCAGCTTGACAGAGCCGAACACCGGGACAGCGCAATATGGCTACACCTTC	CASSLTEPNTGTAQYGYTF
TRBV2	TRBJ1-1	TRBD1	many	TGTGCCAGCATTAGAAGGGGGCAGGGTACTGAAGCTTTCTTT	CASIRRGQGTEAFF
TRBV7-9	TRBJ1-6	.	.	TGTGCCAGCAGCTTAGACAGGGCTTATAATTCACCCCTCCACTTT	CASSLDRAYNSPLHF
TRBV20-1	TRBJ2-7	TRBD1	few	TGCAGTCCTCGGACAGGGGTTGTCGAGCAGTACTTC	CSPRTGVVEQYF
TRBV7-8	TRBJ1-5	.	.	TGTGCCAGCAGCCCCATCCCCGGCCAGCCCCAGCATTTT	CASSPIPGQPQHF
TRBV4-3	TRBJ2-3	TRBD2	.	TGCGCCAGCAGCCAAGATCGGGGACTAGTCTCAGATACGCAGTATTTT	CASSQDRGLVSDTQYF
TRBV5-1	TRBJ2-1	.	.	TGCGCCAGCAGCCCGACAGTACACAATGAGCAGTTCTTC	CASSPTVHNEQFF
TRBV27	TRBJ1-6	.	many	TGTGCCAGCGGACGAGAGGGATATGCTTCACCCCTCCACTTT	CASGREGYASPLHF
TRBV5-1	TRBJ1-1	TRBD1	many	TGCGCCAGACGACCCACTAGGACAGGGGTTAACACTGAAGCTTTCTTT	CARRPTRTGVNTEAFF
TRBV29-1	TRBJ2-7	.	.	TGCAGCGCCGGGAGACATAATTACGAGCAGTACTTC	CSAGRHNYEQYF
TRBV7-2	TRBJ2-1	.	.	TGCGCCAGCAGCCAAGATCTCTACAATGAGCAGTTCTTC	CASSQDLYNEQFF
TRBV7-8	TRBJ1-1	.	.	TGTGCCGCTCTAGAACGGGGATCGGGCACTGAAGCTTTCTTT	CAALERGSGTEAFF
TRBV7-9	TRBJ2-6	TRBD1	.	TGTGCCAGCAGCGAAGAGGGGACAGTAAACACTGAAGCTTTC	CASSEEGTVNTEAF
TRBV20-1	TRBJ1-5	TRBD1	.	TGCAGTGCTAGACGGGGAGGGGGCAGGGGAGAGCCCCAGCATTTT	CSARRGGGRGEPQHF
TRBV14	TRBJ1-1	TRBD1	many	TGTGCCAGCAGCCAATTAGGTGGGGACAGTCCTAAAGCTTTCTTT	CASSQLGGDSPKAFF
TRBV20-1	TRBJ1-5	.	.	TGCAGTGCTAGGGAGGGAATAGGTAGCAATCAACCCCAGCATTTT	CSAREGIGSNQPQHF
TRBV27	TRBJ1-5	.	few	TGTGCCAGCAGTTTTGTAGGGTCCGGCAATCAGCCCCAGCATTTT	CASSFVGSGNQPQHF
TRBV20-1	TRBJ2-5	.	.	TGCAGTGCTAGAGGACTTCGGGACCAGCAAGAGACCCAGTACTTC	CSARGLRDQQETQYF
TRBV7-2	TRBJ1-5	.	many	TGTGCCAGCAGCTTAGATGCAAATAGCAATCAGCCCCAGCATTTT	CASSLDANSNQPQHF
TRBV20-1	TRBJ2-7	.	.	TGCAGTGCTAGAGGGGGGTCGGGGACATCTCCGTACGAGCAGTACTTC	CSARGGSGTSPYEQYF
TRBV7-9	TRBJ2-2	TRBD2	.	TGTGCCACCTCCGGGAGGGCCGACACCGGGGAGCTGTTTTTT	CATSGRADTGELFF
TRBV7-9	TRBJ1-2	TRBD1	.	TGTGCCAGCAGTTCAGGGGGGACGGATTATGGCTACACCTTC	CASSSGGTDYGYTF
TRBV20-1	TRBJ1-2	.	.	TGCAGTCGCGGAGTTGTCTATGGCTACACCTTC	CSRGVVYGYTF
TRBV11-3	TRBJ1-2	.	many	TGTGCCAGCAGCTTATTTGCGGGCGACTATGGCTACACCTTC	CASSLFAGDYGYTF
TRBV29-1	TRBJ2-6	.	many	TGCAGCGTTTACGTCCCTGGGGCCAACGTCCTGACTTTC	CSVYVPGANVLTF
TRBV5-8	TRBJ2-2	.	many	TGTGCCAGCAGCTTGTTCGTGGTAACCGGGGAGCTGTTTTTT	CASSLFVVTGELFF
TRBV12-3/TRBV12-4	TRBJ1-2	.	once	TGTGCCAGCAGCAGTCGGGGGGCTGGTGGCTACACCTTC	CASSSRGAGGYTF
TRBV9	TRBJ1-1	TRBD1	.	TGTGCCAGCAGCCCAGGAGGGGGCCTAAACACTGAAGCTTTCTTT	CASSPGGGLNTEAFF
TRBV18	TRBJ2-7	.	.	TGTGCCAGCTCACCACGACTAGGGCGGGACCCCGAACACTACGAGCAGTACTTC	CASSPRLGRDPEHYEQYF
TRBV4-2	TRBJ2-7	.	many	TGTGCCAGCAGCCAAGGGGGTTCTAGCTCCTACGAGCAGTACTTC	CASSQGGSSSYEQYF
TRBV5-6	TRBJ2-7	.	many	TGTGCCAGCAGCCCCGGTATAGGAGTCTACGAGCAGTACTTC	CASSPGIGVYEQYF
TRBV11-1	TRBJ2-5	TRBD2	.	TGTGCCAGCAGATCCGTGGCGGGAGACCGAGAGACCCAGTACTTC	CASRSVAGDRETQYF
TRBV7-2	TRBJ2-2	TRBD2	.	TGTGCCAGCAGCCCCTTGGGACTAGCGGGATGGGGCACCGGGGAGCTGTTTTTT	CASSPLGLAGWGTGELFF
TRBV15	TRBJ2-1	.	few	TGTGCCACCAGCAGACTAGCTCACAATGAGCAGTTCTTC	CATSRLAHNEQFF